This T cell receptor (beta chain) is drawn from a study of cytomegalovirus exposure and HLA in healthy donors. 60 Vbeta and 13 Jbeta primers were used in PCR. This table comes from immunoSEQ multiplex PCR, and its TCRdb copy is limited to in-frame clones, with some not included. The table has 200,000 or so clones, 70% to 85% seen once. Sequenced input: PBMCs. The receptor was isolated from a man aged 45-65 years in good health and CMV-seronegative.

The CDR3 loop reads CASSLHSRQVNEKLFF. CDR3 nucleotide sequence: TGTGCCAGCAGTTTGCACTCGCGTCAGGTCAATGAAAAACTGTTTTTT. The chain recombines TRBV6-5 with TRBJ1-4; no clear D. V lost 4 bases and J 5 bases, leaving 17 bases between the germline ends. Germline V gene data show CDR1 as MNHEY and CDR2 as SVGAGI. The CDR3 runs to 16 residues.